The 21 T cell receptor beta chains presented below share a single source sample, sequenced in a study of cytomegalovirus exposure and HLA in healthy donors. The PCR ran on 60 Vbeta and 13 Jbeta primers. Sequencing was performed with immunoSEQ multiplex PCR; in TCRdb, only in-frame clones are kept and a portion is missing. There are more than 75,000 clones in the sample; approximately 84% occur only once, and around 5.6% lies in the top ten. Sequencing used PBMCs. The receptors were sampled from a woman under 30 in good health and CMV-seropositive.

This clone was counted once. The chain carries TRBV6-1 and TRBJ2-7; tentative D call: TRBD1 (7 bases). Trimming shortened V by 7 bases and J by 4 bases, and 14 bases separated the two germline ends. Per germline, CDR1 MNHNS and CDR2 SASEGT. CDR3 length equals 13 residues. For the CDR3, the DNA is TGTGCCAGCACGCAGGGGGGAACTTACGAGCAGTACTTC. It codes for CASTQGGTYEQYF.

The DNA for the CDR3 is TGTGCCAGCAGCTCCTTTGGGGCCTACACCGGGGAGCTGTTTTTT. The encoded protein is CASSSFGAYTGELFF. V and J are TRBV7-9 and TRBJ2-2; weak D call: TRBD1 (5 bases). Germline V lookup: CDR1 SEHNR, CDR2 FQNEAQ (reference sequence). The CDR3 extends over 15 amino acids. Trimming stripped 4 bases from V and 3 bases from J, with 12 bases between. Filled out from reference TRBV7-9 and TRBJ2-2, the complete variable domain reads DTGVSQNPRHKITKRGQNVTFRCDPISEHNRLYWYRQTLGQGPEFLTYFQNEAQLEKSRLLSDRFSAERPKGSFSTLEIQRTEQGDSAMYLCASSSFGAYTGELFFGEGSRLTVL.

This rearrangement joins TRBV30 to TRBJ2-7, with D possibly matching TRBD2 (6 bases). CDR3 length: 16 amino acids. V was pared by 3 bases and J by 4 bases, with 22 bases between. Per germline, CDR1 GTSNPN and CDR2 SVGIG (reference sequence). The CDR3 is CAWRFPQEGSSYEQYF. The CDR3 DNA is TGTGCCTGGAGGTTTCCTCAGGAGGGCTCCTCGTACGAGCAGTACTTC.

The V and J genes are TRBV6-4 and TRBJ2-6, with D possibly TRBD2 on 5 matching bases. Germline CDR1 reads MRHNA; CDR2 reads SNTAGT. The V end lost 6 bases, the J end lost 2 bases, and 14 bases lay between the germline ends. The CDR3 consists of 16 residues. CDR3 nucleotides: TGTGCCAGCAGCCCCGAGGGTGGGGCTGGGGCCAACGTCCTGACTTTC. Protein: CASSPEGGAGANVLTF.

The J gene is TRBJ1-5, the V gene TRBV7-6; D possibly corresponds to TRBD1 (5 bases). Per the germline V gene, CDR1 is SGHVS and CDR2 is FNYEAQ. This CDR3 has 15 amino acids. Trimming cost V 2 bases and J 2 bases, with 10 bases left between them. The CDR3 DNA follows: TGTGCCAGCAGCTTATTTCCGGGGGGCAATCAGCCCCAGCATTTT. Protein sequence: CASSLFPGGNQPQHF.

This clone was seen a handful of times. This chain uses TRBV30 with TRBJ2-5; 10 bases agree with TRBD1. Germline V lookup: CDR1 GTSNPN, CDR2 SVGIG (reference sequence). This CDR3 contains 15 residues. V lost 1 base and J lost 4; bases outside the gene matches: 6. The CDR3 here is CAWSGGQGSRETQYF. The CDR3 bases are TGTGCCTGGAGTGGGGGACAGGGGAGTAGAGAGACCCAGTACTTC. The full variable domain, with the rest looked up from reference TRBV30 and TRBJ2-5, is SQTIHQWPATLVQPVGSPLSLECTVEGTSNPNLYWYRQAAGRGLQLLFYSVGIGQISSEVPQNLSASRPQDRQFILSSKKLLLSDSGFYLCAWSGGQGSRETQYFGPGTRLLVL.

The genes are TRBV2 and TRBJ2-7, with 8 bases lining up with TRBD1. The CDR3 contains 14 residues. CDR1 SNHLY and CDR2 FYNNEI come from the germline V gene. V shed 6 bases and J 3 bases; nucleotides not matched to a gene: 7. CDR3 in DNA: TGTGCCAGCAGAAGGACAGGGACCTTCTACGAGCAGTACTTC. Amino acid sequence: CASRRTGTFYEQYF.

The rearrangement links TRBV7-8 to TRBJ1-2, with D unresolved. The CDR3 consists of 15 residues. From germline, CDR1 is SGHVS and CDR2 FQNEAQ. V lost 3 bases, J lost 0 bases, and 11 bases lay in between. The CDR3 loop is CASSFGQSSNYGYTF. DNA of the CDR3: TGTGCCAGCAGCTTTGGGCAGTCCTCTAACTATGGCTACACCTTC.

The V call is TRBV5-1, the J call TRBJ2-2; TRBD1 matches 8 bases. J was trimmed by 6 bases and V by 1 base; bases with no gene match: 8. Germline CDR1 is SGHRS and CDR2 is YFSETQ. This CDR3 comprises 16 residues. In nucleotides, the CDR3 is TGCGCCAGCAGCTTGAAACAGGGGGAAGTAGCCGGGGAGCTGTTTTTT. Translation: CASSLKQGEVAGELFF.

This rearrangement joins TRBV7-2 to TRBJ1-5; possibly TRBD1 for D (6 bases). The germline CDR1 and CDR2 sequences are SGHTA and FQGNSA. Trimming shortened V by 7 bases and J by 2 bases, and 18 bases separated the two germline ends. This CDR3 has 16 amino acids. The CDR3 DNA sequence: TGTGCCAGCACCACCCAGGGGTCACTTGGCAATCAGCCCCAGCATTTT. Translating it yields CASTTQGSLGNQPQHF.

The chain's CDR3 is CASQTSGVYNEQFF. Written as DNA, the CDR3 is TGCGCCAGCCAGACTAGCGGAGTGTACAATGAGCAGTTCTTC. This rearrangement joins TRBV5-1 to TRBJ2-1; 9 bases agree with TRBD2. The CDR3 is 14 residues long. With V trimmed by 7 bases and J by 4 bases, 6 bases remained unmatched. Germline V gives CDR1 SGHRS, CDR2 YFSETQ. Full variable domain (remainder filled in from reference TRBV5-1 and TRBJ2-1): KAGVTQTPRYLIKTRGQQVTLSCSPISGHRSVSWYQQTPGQGLQFLFEYFSETQRNKGNFPGRFSGRQFSNSRSEMNVSTLELGDSALYLCASQTSGVYNEQFFGPGTRLTVL.

The chain combines TRBV9 with TRBJ2-2; TRBD2 might be the D (6 bases). The germline gives CDR1 SGDLS, CDR2 YYNGEE. The CDR3 is 15 residues long. With 0 bases removed from V and 5 bases from J, the gap between germline ends came to 11 bases. CDR3 region: CASSVASGVTGELFF. CDR3 DNA: TGTGCCAGCAGCGTAGCTTCGGGGGTAACCGGGGAGCTGTTTTTT.

The V gene is TRBV9, the J gene TRBJ2-2; the match to TRBD2 covers 8 bases. V lost 0 bases to trimming and J lost 3 bases; unmatched junction nucleotides: 7. The CDR3 spans 17 residues. Germline-derived CDR1 and CDR2 are SGDLS and YYNGEE. The CDR3: CASSVAPVAGYTGELFF. DNA of the CDR3: TGTGCCAGCAGCGTAGCTCCAGTAGCGGGGTACACCGGGGAGCTGTTTTTT.

The chain joins TRBV6-5 to TRBJ1-2; tentative D call: TRBD1 (5 bases). This CDR3 comprises 16 residues. CDR1 MNHEY and CDR2 SVGAGI come from the germline V gene. Trimming shortened V by 2 bases and J by 0 bases, and 13 bases separated the two germline ends. The CDR3 loop reads CASSYTRQPPNYGYTF. The CDR3 nucleotides read TGTGCCAGCAGTTACACAAGACAGCCCCCTAACTATGGCTACACCTTC.

This clone has more than one count but fewer than ten. The J gene is TRBJ1-1, the V gene TRBV6-5; 7 bases fit TRBD1. V was pared by 2 bases and J by 1 base, with 4 bases of the junction left unmatched. Per the germline V gene, CDR1 is MNHEY and CDR2 is SVGAGI. This CDR3 contains 15 residues. DNA for the CDR3: TGTGCCAGCAGTTACACCACAGGGGCGAACACTGAAGCTTTCTTT. It encodes CASSYTTGANTEAFF.

The chain employs TRBV6-5 and TRBJ2-7; the match to TRBD2 covers 10 bases. The germline V gene has CDR1 MNHEY and CDR2 SVGAGI. The CDR3 is 15 amino acids. Trimming removed 5 bases from V and 5 bases from J; junction bases left unmatched: 9. The CDR3 reads CASSNLAGGRHEQYF. CDR3 nucleotides: TGTGCCAGCAGTAATTTAGCGGGAGGTCGGCACGAGCAGTACTTC.

The chain recombines TRBV19 with TRBJ1-1; perhaps TRBD1 as D (6 bases). The V gene lost 10 bases and the J gene lost 3 bases, with 12 bases spanning the gap. Germline V CDR1 and CDR2: LNHDA, SQIVND (reference sequence). The CDR3 loop spans 12 amino acids. The CDR3 DNA reads as TGTGCCACTCGCACAGGGTACACTGAAGCTTTCTTT. It encodes CATRTGYTEAFF.

The chain couples TRBV29-1 to TRBJ2-1; D unresolved. Trimming shortened V by 4 bases and J by 6 bases, and 19 bases separated the two germline ends. CDR1 SQVTM and CDR2 ANQGSEA come from the germline V gene. The CDR3 is 15 residues long. CDR3 coding DNA: TGCAGCGTTGTTATTACCCTAGGATTGGGCAATGAGCAGTTCTTC. It yields the protein CSVVITLGLGNEQFF.

This chain connects TRBV7-3 to TRBJ2-1; D perhaps matches TRBD2 (7 bases). Germline-derived CDR1 and CDR2 are SGHTA and FQGTGA. The ends were cut back, 2 bases at V and 10 bases at J, with 21 bases in the middle. This CDR3 has 16 amino acids. In nucleotides, the CDR3 is TGTGCCAGCAGCTTAGAGGGCGGGGGCCTCTTCCAGGAGCAGTTCTTC. Translation: CASSLEGGGLFQEQFF.

The chain joins TRBV28 to TRBJ1-5; 9 nucleotides agree with TRBD1. This CDR3 spans 14 amino acids. The germline V gene encodes CDR1 MDHEN and CDR2 SYDVKM. Germline trimming cut 6 bases from V and 6 bases from J; bases unmatched to any gene: 6. The CDR3 sequence: CASRRQGGPQPQHF. As DNA, the CDR3 is TGTGCCAGCAGACGACAGGGGGGTCCTCAGCCCCAGCATTTT.

The chain employs TRBV4-1 and TRBJ2-2, with D maybe TRBD2 (6 bases). Germline V CDR1 and CDR2: MGHRA, YSYEKL. V lost 0 bases and J 10 bases, leaving 18 bases between the germline ends. CDR3 length equals 16 residues. As DNA, the CDR3 is TGCGCCAGCAGCCAAGATCCCTATAGCGGCCTAGAGGAGCTGTTTTTT. It translates to CASSQDPYSGLEELFF.